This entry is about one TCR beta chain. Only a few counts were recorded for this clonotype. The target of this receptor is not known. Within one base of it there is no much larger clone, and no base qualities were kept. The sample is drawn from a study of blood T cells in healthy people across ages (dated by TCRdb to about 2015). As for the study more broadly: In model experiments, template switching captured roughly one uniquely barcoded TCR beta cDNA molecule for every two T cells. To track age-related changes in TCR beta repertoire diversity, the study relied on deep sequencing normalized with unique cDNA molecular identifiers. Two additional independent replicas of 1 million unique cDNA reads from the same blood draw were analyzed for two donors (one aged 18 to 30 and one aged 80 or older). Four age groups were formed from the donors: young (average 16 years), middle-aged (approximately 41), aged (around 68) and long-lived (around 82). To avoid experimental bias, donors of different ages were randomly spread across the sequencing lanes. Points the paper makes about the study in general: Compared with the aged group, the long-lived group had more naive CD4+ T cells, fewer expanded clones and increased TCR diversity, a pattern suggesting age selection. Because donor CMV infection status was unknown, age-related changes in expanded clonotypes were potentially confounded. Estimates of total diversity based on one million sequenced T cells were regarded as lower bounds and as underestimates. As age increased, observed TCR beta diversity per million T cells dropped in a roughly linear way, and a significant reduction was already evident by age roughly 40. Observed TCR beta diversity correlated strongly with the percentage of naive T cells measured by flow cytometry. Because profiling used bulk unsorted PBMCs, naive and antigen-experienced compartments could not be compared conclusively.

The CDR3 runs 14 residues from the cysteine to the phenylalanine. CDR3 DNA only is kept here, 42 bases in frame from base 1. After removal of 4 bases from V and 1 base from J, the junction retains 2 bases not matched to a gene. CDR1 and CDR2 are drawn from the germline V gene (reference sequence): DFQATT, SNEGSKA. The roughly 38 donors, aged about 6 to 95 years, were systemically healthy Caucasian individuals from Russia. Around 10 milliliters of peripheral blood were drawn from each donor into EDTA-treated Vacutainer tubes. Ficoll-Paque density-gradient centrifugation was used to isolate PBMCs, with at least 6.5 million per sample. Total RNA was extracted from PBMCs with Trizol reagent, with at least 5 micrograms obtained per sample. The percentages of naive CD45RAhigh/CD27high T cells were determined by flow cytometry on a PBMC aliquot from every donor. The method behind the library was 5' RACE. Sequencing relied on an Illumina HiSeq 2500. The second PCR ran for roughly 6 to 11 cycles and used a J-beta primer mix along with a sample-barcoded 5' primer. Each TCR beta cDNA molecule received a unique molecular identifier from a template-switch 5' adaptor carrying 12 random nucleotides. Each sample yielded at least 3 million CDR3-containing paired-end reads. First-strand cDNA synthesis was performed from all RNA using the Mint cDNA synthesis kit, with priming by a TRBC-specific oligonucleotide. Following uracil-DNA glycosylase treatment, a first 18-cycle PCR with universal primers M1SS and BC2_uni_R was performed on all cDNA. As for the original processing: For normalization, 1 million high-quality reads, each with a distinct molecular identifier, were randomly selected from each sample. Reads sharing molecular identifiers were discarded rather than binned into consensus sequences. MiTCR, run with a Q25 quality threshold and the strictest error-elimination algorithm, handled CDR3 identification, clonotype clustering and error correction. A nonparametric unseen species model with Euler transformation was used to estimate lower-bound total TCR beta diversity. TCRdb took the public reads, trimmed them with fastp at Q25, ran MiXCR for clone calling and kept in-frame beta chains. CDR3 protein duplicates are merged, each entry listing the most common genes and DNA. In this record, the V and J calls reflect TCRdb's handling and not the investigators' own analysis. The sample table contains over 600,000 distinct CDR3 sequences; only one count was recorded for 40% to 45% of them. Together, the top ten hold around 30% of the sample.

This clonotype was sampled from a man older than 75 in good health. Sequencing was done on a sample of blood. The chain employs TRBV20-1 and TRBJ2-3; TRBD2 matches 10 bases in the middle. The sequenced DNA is TGCAGTGCTATCGGGACTAGCGGCACAGATACGCAGTATTTT. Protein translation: CSAIGTSGTDTQYF.